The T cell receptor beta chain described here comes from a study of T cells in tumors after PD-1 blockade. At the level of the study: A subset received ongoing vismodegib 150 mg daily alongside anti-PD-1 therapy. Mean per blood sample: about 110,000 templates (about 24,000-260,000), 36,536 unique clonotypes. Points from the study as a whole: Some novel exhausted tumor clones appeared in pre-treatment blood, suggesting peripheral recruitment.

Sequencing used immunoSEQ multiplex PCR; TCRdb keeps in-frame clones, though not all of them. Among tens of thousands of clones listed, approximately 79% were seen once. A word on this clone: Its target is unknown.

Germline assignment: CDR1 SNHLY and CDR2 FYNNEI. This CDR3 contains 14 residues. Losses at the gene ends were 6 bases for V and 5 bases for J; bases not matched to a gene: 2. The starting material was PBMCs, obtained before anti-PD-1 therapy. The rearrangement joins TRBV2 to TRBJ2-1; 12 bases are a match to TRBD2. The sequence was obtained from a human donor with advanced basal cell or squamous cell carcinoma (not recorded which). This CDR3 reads CASRGLAGHNEQFF. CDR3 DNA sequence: TGTGCCAGCAGAGGACTAGCGGGGCACAATGAGCAGTTCTTC. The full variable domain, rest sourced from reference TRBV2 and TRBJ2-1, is EPEVTQTPSHQVTQMGQEVILRCVPISNHLYFYWYRQILGQKVEFLVSFYNNEISEKSEIFDDQFSVERPDGSNFTLKIRSTKLEDSAMYFCASRGLAGHNEQFFGPGTRLTVL.